Here is one TCR beta chain with its context. Its antigen is currently unknown. There are 12 residues in the CDR3. Trimming removed 5 bases from V and 6 bases from J, with 11 bases in between. CDR1 is SGHRS, CDR2 YFSETQ, per germline. CDR3-region Arm-PCR and iRepertoire HTBI primers produced the TCR beta libraries. TCRdb passed the multiplex PCR reads through MiXCR, listing each CDR3 protein once. The table has fewer than 600,000 distinct CDR3 sequences, approximately 23% seen once. As to time point: persistent/refractory GD, antithyroid drugs over 5 years with positive TRAb. PBMC RNA was the source of the TCR library. The data are from a study of regulatory T cells in long-lasting Graves disease. On the study more broadly: The definition of persistent Graves' disease was over 5 years of antithyroid drugs with positive TSH receptor antibodies.

Points from the study as a whole: Persistent-disease Graves' patients showed less TCR diversity than new cases. It is possible that accuracy was reduced by the small size of the sample. Analysis covered peripheral blood alone, not thyroid tissue.

The sequence was collected from a female donor with Graves disease. The rearrangement uses TRBV5-1 and TRBJ1-1; no definite D call. The starting material was peripheral blood mononuclear cells (PBMCs), obtained when the disease was refractory, from a patient treated with antithyroid drugs. The CDR3 nucleotides read TGCGCCAGCAGAGATACAAATGCTGAAGCTTTCTTT. This encodes CASRDTNAEAFF.